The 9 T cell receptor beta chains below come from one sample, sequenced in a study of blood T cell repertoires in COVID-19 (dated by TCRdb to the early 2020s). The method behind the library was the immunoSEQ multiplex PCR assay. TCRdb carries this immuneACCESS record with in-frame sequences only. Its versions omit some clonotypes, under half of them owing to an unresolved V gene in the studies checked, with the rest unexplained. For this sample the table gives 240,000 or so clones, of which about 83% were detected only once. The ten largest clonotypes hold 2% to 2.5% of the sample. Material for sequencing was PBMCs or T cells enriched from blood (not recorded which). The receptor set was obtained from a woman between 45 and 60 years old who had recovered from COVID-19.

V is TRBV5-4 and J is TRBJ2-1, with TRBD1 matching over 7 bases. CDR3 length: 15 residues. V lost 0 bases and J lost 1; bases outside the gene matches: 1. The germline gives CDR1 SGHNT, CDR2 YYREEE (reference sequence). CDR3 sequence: CASSLEGQSYNEQFF. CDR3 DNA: TGTGCCAGCAGCTTGGAGGGACAGTCCTACAATGAGCAGTTCTTC.

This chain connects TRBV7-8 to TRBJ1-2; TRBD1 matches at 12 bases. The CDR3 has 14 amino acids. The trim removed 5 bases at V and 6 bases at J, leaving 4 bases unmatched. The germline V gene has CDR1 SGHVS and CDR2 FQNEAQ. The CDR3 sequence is CASSGTGGRDGYTF. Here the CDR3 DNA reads TGTGCCAGCAGCGGGACAGGGGGCCGGGATGGCTACACCTTC.

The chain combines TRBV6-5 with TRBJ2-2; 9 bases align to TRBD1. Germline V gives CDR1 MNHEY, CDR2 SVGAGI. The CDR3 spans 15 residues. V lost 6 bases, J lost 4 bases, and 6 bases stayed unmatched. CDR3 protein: CASRGTGTFTGELFF. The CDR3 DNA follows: TGTGCCAGCAGAGGGACAGGGACGTTCACCGGGGAGCTGTTTTTT.

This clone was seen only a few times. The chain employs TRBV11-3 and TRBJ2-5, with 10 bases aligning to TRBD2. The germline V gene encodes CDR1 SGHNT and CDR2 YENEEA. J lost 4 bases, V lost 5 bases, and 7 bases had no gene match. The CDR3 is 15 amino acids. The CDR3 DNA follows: TGTGCCAGCAGCCTGGGGACTAGCGTGGTAGAGACCCAGTACTTC. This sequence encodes CASSLGTSVVETQYF.

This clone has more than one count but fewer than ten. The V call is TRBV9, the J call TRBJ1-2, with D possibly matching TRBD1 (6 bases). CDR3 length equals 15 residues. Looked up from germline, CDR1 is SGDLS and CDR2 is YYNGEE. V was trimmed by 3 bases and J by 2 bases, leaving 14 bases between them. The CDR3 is CASSGLGARNYGYTF. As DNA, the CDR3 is TGTGCCAGCAGCGGGCTGGGGGCGCGAAACTATGGCTACACCTTC.

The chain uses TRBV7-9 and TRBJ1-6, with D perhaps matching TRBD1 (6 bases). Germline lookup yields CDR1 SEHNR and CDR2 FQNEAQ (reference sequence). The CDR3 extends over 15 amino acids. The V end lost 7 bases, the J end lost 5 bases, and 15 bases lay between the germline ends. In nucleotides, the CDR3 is TGTGCCAGCACCCCCGCGGACAGAGATAATTCACCCCTCCACTTT. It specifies CASTPADRDNSPLHF. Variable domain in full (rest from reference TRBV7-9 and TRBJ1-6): DTGVSQNPRHKITKRGQNVTFRCDPISEHNRLYWYRQTLGQGPEFLTYFQNEAQLEKSRLLSDRFSAERPKGSFSTLEIQRTEQGDSAMYLCASTPADRDNSPLHFGNGTRLTVT.

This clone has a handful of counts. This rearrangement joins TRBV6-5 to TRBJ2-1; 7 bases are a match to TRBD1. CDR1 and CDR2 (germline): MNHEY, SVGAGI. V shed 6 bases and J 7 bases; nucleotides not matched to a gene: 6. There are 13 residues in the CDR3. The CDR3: CASRDRYGNEQFF. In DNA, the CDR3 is TGTGCCAGCAGGGACAGGTACGGAAATGAGCAGTTCTTC.

The CDR3 sequence is CASSVSSRGAEAFF. Written as DNA, the CDR3 is TGTGCCAGCAGTGTTTCGTCACGAGGCGCTGAAGCTTTCTTT. The chain links TRBV6-1 to TRBJ1-1; D uncertain. The length of the CDR3 is 14 residues. The germline V gene encodes CDR1 MNHNS and CDR2 SASEGT. V was trimmed by 4 bases and J by 6 bases, leaving 15 bases between them.

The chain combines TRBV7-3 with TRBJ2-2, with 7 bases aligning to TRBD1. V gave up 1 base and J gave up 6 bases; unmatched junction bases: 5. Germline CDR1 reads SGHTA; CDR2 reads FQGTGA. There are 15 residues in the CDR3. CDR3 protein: CASSLNRGPPGELFF. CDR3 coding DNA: TGTGCCAGCAGCTTAAACAGGGGACCTCCCGGGGAGCTGTTTTTT.